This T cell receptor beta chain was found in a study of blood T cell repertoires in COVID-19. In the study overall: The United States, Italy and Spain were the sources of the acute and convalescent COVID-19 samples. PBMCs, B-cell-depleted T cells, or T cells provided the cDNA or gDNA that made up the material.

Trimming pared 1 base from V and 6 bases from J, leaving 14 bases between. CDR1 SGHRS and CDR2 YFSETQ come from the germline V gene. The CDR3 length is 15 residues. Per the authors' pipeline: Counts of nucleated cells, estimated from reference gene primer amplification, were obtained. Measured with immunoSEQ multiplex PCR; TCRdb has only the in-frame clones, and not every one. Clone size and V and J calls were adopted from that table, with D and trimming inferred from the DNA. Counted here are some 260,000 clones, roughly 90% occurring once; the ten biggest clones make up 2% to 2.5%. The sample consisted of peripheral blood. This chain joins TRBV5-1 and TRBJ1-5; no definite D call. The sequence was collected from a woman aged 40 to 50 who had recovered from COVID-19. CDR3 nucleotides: TGCGCCAGCAGCTTGTCCCCCGGTAGCGGTCAGCCCCAGCATTTT. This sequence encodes CASSLSPGSGQPQHF. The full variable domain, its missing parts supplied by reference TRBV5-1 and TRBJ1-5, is KAGVTQTPRYLIKTRGQQVTLSCSPISGHRSVSWYQQTPGQGLQFLFEYFSETQRNKGNFPGRFSGRQFSNSRSEMNVSTLELGDSALYLCASSLSPGSGQPQHFGDGTRLSIL.